What follows are 30 T cell receptor beta chains derived from one specimen sequenced in a study of shared clonotypes between healthy human individuals. Produced via immunoSEQ multiplex PCR; TCRdb's table is partial and in-frame only. The sample carries over 2 million clones, approximately 95% recorded once. Selected positively for CCR7 and CD45RO-negative, naive CD8 cells excluded terminally differentiated effector memory CD45RA+ cells. The sequencing input was naive CD8+ T cells sorted from blood. The receptors shown here come from a man aged 18 to 30 in good health.

The genes are TRBV4-1 and TRBJ2-7; 10 positions agree with TRBD2. The germline gives CDR1 MGHRA, CDR2 YSYEKL. The CDR3 covers 15 residues. J gave up 4 bases and V 4 bases, and 7 bases lay outside the gene matches. The CDR3 DNA reads TGCGCCAGCAGCCTTGAGCGGGGGGGCCTGTACGAGCAGTACTTC. This encodes CASSLERGGLYEQYF.

The V gene is TRBV27, the J gene TRBJ1-2; TRBD1 matches 9 bases. Trimming cost V 1 base and J 8 bases; bases outside gene matches: 14. CDR1 is MNHEY, CDR2 SMNVEV, per germline (reference sequence). This CDR3 is 17 amino acids long. This CDR3 reads CASSLFPGTGYKGGYTF. In DNA form, the CDR3 reads TGTGCCAGCAGTTTATTTCCCGGGACAGGGTATAAGGGAGGCTACACCTTC.

This chain joins TRBV12-5 and TRBJ2-1; D gene uncertain. The germline gives CDR1 LGHNT, CDR2 FRNRAP. The V end was cut by 1 base, the J end by 4 bases, with 5 bases between. The CDR3 spans 13 residues. The CDR3 is CASGLERYNEQFF. CDR3 DNA: TGTGCTAGTGGTTTGGAGAGGTACAATGAGCAGTTCTTC.

The chain uses TRBV9 and TRBJ1-3; a possible D gene is TRBD1 (5 bases). CDR1 is SGDLS, CDR2 YYNGEE, per germline. The CDR3 is 17 residues long. The V and J ends lost 2 bases and 2 bases respectively, with 17 bases between them. The chain's CDR3 is CASSVSTVRGAGNTIYF. The CDR3 nucleotides read TGTGCCAGCAGCGTGTCTACCGTTCGGGGGGCTGGAAACACCATATATTTT. Together with reference TRBV9 and TRBJ1-3, the CDR3 gives the full variable domain: DSGVTQTPKHLITATGQRVTLRCSPRSGDLSVYWYQQSLDQGLQFLIQYYNGEERAKGNILERFSAQQFPDLHSELNLSSLELGDSALYFCASSVSTVRGAGNTIYFGEGSWLTVV.

V gene TRBV10-3 combines with J gene TRBJ1-6; TRBD1 matches 9 bases. V lost 2 bases, J lost 9 bases, and 2 bases stayed unmatched. CDR3 length: 14 residues. CDR1 and CDR2 (germline): ENHRY, SYGVKD. CDR3 protein: CAISEGQGSSPLHF. CDR3 DNA sequence: TGTGCCATCAGTGAGGGACAGGGGAGTTCACCCCTCCACTTT.

The rearrangement links TRBV6-1 to TRBJ2-1; 9 bases are a match to TRBD1. The ends lost 4 bases at V and 6 bases at J; junction bases unmatched: 10. CDR3 length: 16 amino acids. Looked up from germline, CDR1 is MNHNS and CDR2 is SASEGT. Here the CDR3 reads CASSGPGTGIINEQFF. CDR3 nucleotide sequence: TGTGCCAGCAGTGGACCCGGGACAGGGATTATCAATGAGCAGTTCTTC.

The chain has TRBV6-5 and TRBJ2-2; perhaps TRBD2 as D (5 bases). Germline CDR1 MNHEY, CDR2 SVGAGI. The CDR3 spans 15 residues. The V and J ends lost 2 bases and 4 bases respectively, with 11 bases between them. CDR3 in amino acids: CASSYTSGVTGELFF. CDR3 sequence (DNA): TGTGCCAGCAGTTACACCTCCGGGGTCACCGGGGAGCTGTTTTTT.

On this clone itself: Other DNA sequences in this sample translate to the same CDR3. The chain employs TRBV27 and TRBJ2-1, with D uncertain. Trimming cost V 3 bases and J 0 bases, with 6 bases left between them. The CDR3 is made up of 14 amino acids. Per the germline V gene, CDR1 is MNHEY and CDR2 is SMNVEV (reference sequence). In DNA form, the CDR3 reads TGTGCCAGCAGTTTCCGAAGCTCCTACAATGAGCAGTTCTTC. Translation gives CASSFRSSYNEQFF.

A remark on this clone: The identical CDR3 is also encoded by other nucleotide sequences in the sample. The chain carries TRBV15 and TRBJ2-1, with a weak D call TRBD2 (6 bases). Germline V gives CDR1 LNHNV, CDR2 YYDKDF (reference sequence). This CDR3 has 13 amino acids. V was shortened by 5 bases and J by 4 bases, with 9 bases between the two germline ends. CDR3 region: CATSRDSYNEQFF. DNA of the CDR3: TGTGCCACCAGCCGGGACTCTTACAATGAGCAGTTCTTC.

The rearrangement links TRBV9 to TRBJ1-1; D not resolved. The germline gives CDR1 SGDLS, CDR2 YYNGEE. Trimming left V 2 bases short and J 0 bases short, with 11 bases between. The CDR3 is 15 amino acids. In DNA form, the CDR3 reads TGTGCCAGCAGCGTTAGTGGCGGAATGAACACTGAAGCTTTCTTT. Translation gives CASSVSGGMNTEAFF.

The rearrangement links TRBV27 to TRBJ2-7, with D possibly TRBD1 on 5 matching bases. The CDR3 spans 14 residues. The germline gives CDR1 MNHEY, CDR2 SMNVEV (reference sequence). The V and J ends lost 3 bases and 6 bases respectively, with 15 bases between them. In DNA form, the CDR3 reads TGTGCCAGCAGTTTCTACGCGACAGAAGGCGAGCAGTACTTC. It translates to CASSFYATEGEQYF.

The CDR3 loop reads CASSELLAGGGQYF. CDR3 in DNA: TGTGCCAGCAGCGAGCTACTAGCGGGAGGAGGGCAGTATTTT. The V call is TRBV9, the J call TRBJ2-3; 12 bases agree with TRBD2. The CDR3 has 14 residues. Germline V gene sequence: CDR1 SGDLS, CDR2 YYNGEE. Germline trimming cut 3 bases from V and 11 bases from J; bases unmatched to any gene: 7.

The chain joins TRBV27 to TRBJ1-1, with a possible D match to TRBD1 (6 bases). CDR3 size: 17 residues. Trimming left V 4 bases short and J 3 bases short, with 21 bases between. Looked up from germline, CDR1 is MNHEY and CDR2 is SMNVEV (reference sequence). The CDR3 here is CASSSGALGLAHTEAFF. The CDR3 coding sequence is TGTGCCAGCAGTTCGGGGGCCCTTGGTTTAGCGCACACTGAAGCTTTCTTT.

The chain employs TRBV6-5 and TRBJ2-7, with 8 bases aligning to TRBD1. Trimming took 4 bases from V and 6 from J; bases not matched to a gene: 14. Germline-derived CDR1 and CDR2 are MNHEY and SVGAGI. The CDR3 consists of 16 residues. The CDR3 protein is CASSLGSGGPLGEQYF. The CDR3 region has the DNA TGTGCCAGCAGTTTAGGTTCAGGGGGCCCTCTAGGCGAGCAGTACTTC.

This chain joins TRBV6-5 and TRBJ1-1; no definite D call. Trimming removed 5 bases at V and 1 base at J, with 11 bases between. The CDR3 sequence is 14 residues long. The germline V gene encodes CDR1 MNHEY and CDR2 SVGAGI. The CDR3 region is CASSATGENTEAFF. In DNA form, the CDR3 reads TGTGCCAGCAGTGCCACCGGAGAGAACACTGAAGCTTTCTTT.

The chain couples TRBV11-2 to TRBJ2-5; D remains ambiguous. This CDR3 has 14 residues. Per the germline V gene, CDR1 is SGHAT and CDR2 is FQNNGV. V lost 3 bases and J lost 6, with 14 bases in between. In DNA form, the CDR3 reads TGTGCCAGCAGCTTGGACCCGAGAGGCCAGACCCAGTACTTC. Protein: CASSLDPRGQTQYF.

This sequence joins TRBV7-9 and TRBJ1-1; D is perhaps TRBD1 (6 bases). Germline V gene sequence: CDR1 SEHNR, CDR2 FQNEAQ (reference sequence). V was trimmed by 7 bases and J by 7 bases, leaving 22 bases between them. The length of the CDR3 is 15 residues. CDR3 sequence reads: CASTLTNRAMGEAFF. The CDR3 DNA reads as TGTGCCAGCACCCTTACGAACAGGGCGATGGGTGAAGCTTTCTTT.

In this sample, this clone turned up once. The chain uses TRBV10-2 and TRBJ2-7, with D tentatively TRBD1 or TRBD2 (5 bases each). From germline, CDR1 is WSHSY and CDR2 SAAADI. With 6 bases removed from V and 0 bases from J, the gap between germline ends came to 12 bases. The CDR3 has 14 amino acids. The CDR3 coding sequence is TGCGCCAGCAGAAAGGGGACCTACTCCTACGAGCAGTACTTC. It is translated as CASRKGTYSYEQYF.

The V call is TRBV2, the J call TRBJ2-3, with a tentative D call TRBD1 (6 bases). This CDR3 is 14 amino acids long. V dropped 3 bases and J dropped 2 bases, with 9 bases sitting between them. Germline-derived CDR1 and CDR2 are SNHLY and FYNNEI. CDR3 nucleotide sequence: TGTGCCAGCAGTGATGGGGACAACACAGATACGCAGTATTTT. Its translation: CASSDGDNTDTQYF. The complete variable domain, with remaining parts taken from reference TRBV2 and TRBJ2-3, reads EPEVTQTPSHQVTQMGQEVILRCVPISNHLYFYWYRQILGQKVEFLVSFYNNEISEKSEIFDDQFSVERPDGSNFTLKIRSTKLEDSAMYFCASSDGDNTDTQYFGPGTRLTVL.

DNA of the CDR3: TGTGCCAGCAGCGTGGGGGCAACTAACACAGATACGCAGTATTTT. Its translation is CASSVGATNTDTQYF. This sequence joins TRBV9 and TRBJ2-3, with D possibly TRBD1 on 6 matching bases. The CDR3 covers 15 residues. Germline-derived CDR1 and CDR2 are SGDLS and YYNGEE. With 2 bases removed from V and 2 bases from J, the gap between germline ends came to 12 bases.

The chain is built from TRBV9 and TRBJ2-7, with D perhaps TRBD1 or TRBD2 (6 bases each). V was clipped by 4 bases and J by 2 bases, with 13 bases between them. Germline lookup yields CDR1 SGDLS and CDR2 YYNGEE. This CDR3 has 14 residues. The CDR3 protein is CASSPEGGPYEQYF. CDR3 sequence (DNA): TGTGCCAGCAGCCCAGAGGGGGGCCCCTACGAGCAGTACTTC.

The chain links TRBV13 to TRBJ2-1; 7 bases agree with TRBD2. The V gene end was trimmed by 6 bases and the J gene end by 5 bases; junction bases not matched to a gene: 7. Per germline, CDR1 PRHDT and CDR2 FYEKMQ (reference sequence). The CDR3 is 14 amino acids. Written as DNA, the CDR3 is TGTGCCAGCAGTTACTATCTAGCGGACAATGAGCAGTTCTTC. Protein sequence: CASSYYLADNEQFF.

Notes on this clone: Within the sample, other DNA sequences also encode this same CDR3. The rearrangement links TRBV6-5 to TRBJ1-2; 11 bases fit TRBD1. Germline-derived CDR1 and CDR2 are MNHEY and SVGAGI. The junction had 2 bases not matched to a gene; V was cut back by 5 bases and J by 6 bases. CDR3 length: 13 residues. The CDR3 reads CASSPGQGDGYTF. As DNA, the CDR3 is TGTGCCAGCAGTCCGGGACAGGGGGATGGCTACACCTTC.

Details on this clone: This sample includes further DNA sequences coding for the same CDR3. The CDR3 loop reads CASSLLAGGPETQYF. The CDR3, as DNA: TGTGCCAGCAGCCTCCTAGCGGGAGGGCCTGAGACCCAGTACTTC. The chain recombines TRBV11-2 with TRBJ2-5; 12 bases match TRBD2. The CDR3 loop spans 15 amino acids. V lost 5 bases, J lost 5 bases, and 6 bases stayed unmatched. The germline gives CDR1 SGHAT, CDR2 FQNNGV. Complete variable domain (other parts from reference TRBV11-2 and TRBJ2-5): EAGVAQSPRYKIIEKRQSVAFWCNPISGHATLYWYQQILGQGPKLLIQFQNNGVVDDSQLPKDRFSAERLKGVDSTLKIQPAKLEDSAVYLCASSLLAGGPETQYFGPGTRLLVL.

V is TRBV7-3 and J is TRBJ2-5; TRBD2 matches at 8 bases. With V trimmed by 5 bases and J by 5 bases, 10 bases remained unmatched. The CDR3 is 15 amino acids. The germline CDR1 and CDR2 sequences are SGHTA and FQGTGA. The CDR3 DNA reads TGTGCCAGCAGCCCAGCGGGGGAGGGACGGGAGACCCAGTACTTC. Translation: CASSPAGEGRETQYF. The variable domain in full, with the rest retrieved from reference TRBV7-3 and TRBJ2-5, is GAGVSQTPSNKVTEKGKYVELRCDPISGHTALYWYRQSLGQGPEFLIYFQGTGAADDSGLPNDRFFAVRPEGSVSTLKIQRTERGDSAVYLCASSPAGEGRETQYFGPGTRLLVL.

The chain has TRBV5-4 and TRBJ2-1; tentative D call: TRBD1 (5 bases). CDR1 and CDR2 from the germline V gene are SGHNT and YYREEE (reference sequence). The V end lost 5 bases, the J end lost 12 bases, and 15 bases lay between the germline ends. The CDR3 is 12 residues long. CDR3 sequence: CASSLSGKPQFF. CDR3 nucleotide sequence: TGTGCCAGCAGTTTATCAGGGAAGCCGCAGTTCTTC.

V and J are TRBV6-6 and TRBJ2-7, with 8 bases matching TRBD1. Trimming at V came to 0 bases and at J to 5 bases, leaving 3 bases not matched to a gene. The CDR3 runs 14 residues. Germline assignment: CDR1 MNHNY and CDR2 SVGAGI (reference sequence). The CDR3 is CASSYSAGGDEQYF. The CDR3 region has the DNA TGTGCCAGCAGTTACTCCGCAGGGGGCGACGAGCAGTACTTC.

This chain joins TRBV10-1 and TRBJ2-7, with D possibly matching TRBD2 (5 bases). Trimming removed 1 base from V and 7 bases from J, with 11 bases in between. The CDR3 consists of 13 residues. Germline loops: CDR1 WNHNN, CDR2 SYGVQD (reference sequence). The CDR3 loop reads CASSEYGVLEQYF. The CDR3 nucleotides are TGCGCCAGCAGTGAGTACGGGGTCTTAGAGCAGTACTTC.

This sequence joins TRBV5-5 and TRBJ2-1, with D unresolved. Trimming pared 4 bases from V and 0 bases from J, leaving 11 bases between. Germline lookup yields CDR1 SGHKS and CDR2 YYEKEE (reference sequence). The CDR3 contains 15 residues. The CDR3 here is CASSGHGGSYNEQFF. The DNA for the CDR3 is TGTGCCAGCAGCGGGCACGGTGGCTCCTACAATGAGCAGTTCTTC.

The chain uses TRBV7-9 and TRBJ2-7, with TRBD1 matching 8 bases. The CDR3 sequence is 12 residues long. CDR1 is SEHNR, CDR2 FQNEAQ, per germline (reference sequence). V shed 6 bases, J shed 6 bases, and the junction held 4 bases outside the gene matches. This chain's CDR3 is CASSIDRGEQYF. The CDR3 DNA sequence: TGTGCCAGCAGTATCGACAGGGGCGAGCAGTACTTC.